This T cell receptor (beta chain) was observed in a study of OX40 agonist ivuxolimab in advanced cancers. After removal of 7 bases from V and 2 bases from J, the junction contained 3 bases not matched to a gene. CDR1 and CDR2 (germline): MNHEY, SVGAGI. The CDR3 extends over 13 amino acids. TCRdb's copy holds only in-frame clones and misses some; the assay was immunoSEQ multiplex PCR. The sample has 55,000 to 80,000 clones, around 87% seen once. This chain joins TRBV6-5 and TRBJ2-3; 7 nucleotides align to TRBD1. This receptor was taken from an adult with an advanced solid tumor such as melanoma, head and neck, liver or kidney cancer. This specimen consisted of CD4+ or CD8+ T cells sorted from blood, obtained in a trial of the OX40 agonist ivuxolimab. CDR3 sequence: CASIGTDTDTQYF. DNA of the CDR3: TGTGCCAGCATAGGGACAGACACAGATACGCAGTATTTT.